Listed below are T cell receptor beta chains from one sample, sequenced in a study of beta chain features in type 1 diabetes. Libraries were prepared by immunoSEQ multiplex PCR; TCRdb keeps only in-frame clonotypes and omits some of them. The top ten clones hold 0.04% of a sample with some 640,000 clones, more than 12% of them seen once. The sample comprised naive CD4+ T cells from blood. Receptors were obtained from a man younger than 35 with type 1 diabetes. Each CDR3 is given with its conserved first and last residue. D genes are given only for firm matches. Some rows mark clone size as missing; the rest say once, few, many or name a class of expanded clone.

size: NA; D: TRBD1; V: TRBV18; length: 14; J: TRBJ2-7; DNA: TGTGCCAGCTCACCGGGACAGATCCTTCTTGAGCAGTACTTC; CDR3: CASSPGQILLEQYF
size: few; D: NA; V: TRBV5-1; length: 14; J: TRBJ2-5; DNA: TGCGCCAGCAGCTTGGCGGGTCAGGGTGAGACCCAGTACTTC; CDR3: CASSLAGQGETQYF
size: few; D: NA; V: TRBV30; length: 12; J: TRBJ2-1; DNA: TGTGCCTGGAGCCCTGGGGGCGGGAGTCAGTTCTTC; CDR3: CAWSPGGGSQFF
size: NA; D: NA; V: TRBV18; length: 12; J: TRBJ2-5; DNA: TGTGCCAGCTCACCCGCGGGAGAGACCCAGTACTTC; CDR3: CASSPAGETQYF
size: NA; D: TRBD2; V: TRBV5-1; length: 17; J: TRBJ2-3; DNA: TGCGCCAGCAGCCCACCGACTAGCGGGGAACCCACAGATACGCAGTATTTT; CDR3: CASSPPTSGEPTDTQYF
size: few; D: NA; V: TRBV27; length: 15; J: TRBJ2-3; DNA: TGTGCCAGCAGTTTGGCGGCCTTTGGGGCAGATACGCAGTATTTT; CDR3: CASSLAAFGADTQYF
size: NA; D: TRBD1; V: TRBV6-5; length: 14; J: TRBJ2-5; DNA: TGTGCCAGCAGCACCGGGACAGGGATGGAGACCCAGTACTTC; CDR3: CASSTGTGMETQYF
size: NA; D: TRBD1; V: TRBV6-5; length: 15; J: TRBJ2-2; DNA: TGTGCCAGCAGTTACCTACAGGGGCACACCGGGGAGCTGTTTTTT; CDR3: CASSYLQGHTGELFF
size: NA; D: NA; V: TRBV14; length: 13; J: TRBJ2-1; DNA: TGTGCCAGCAGCCCTAGGACCGGCGGTGAGCAGTTCTTC; CDR3: CASSPRTGGEQFF
size: NA; D: TRBD2; V: TRBV19; length: 15; J: TRBJ2-7; DNA: TGTGCCAGTAGTATAGTGACTAGCGGGAGAAACGAGCAGTACTTC; CDR3: CASSIVTSGRNEQYF
size: NA; D: TRBD2; V: TRBV7-2; length: 16; J: TRBJ2-7; DNA: TGTGCCAGCAGCCCAGCGGGAGTAGCGGGATTTGACGAGCAGTACTTC; CDR3: CASSPAGVAGFDEQYF
size: NA; D: NA; V: TRBV6-5; length: 14; J: TRBJ2-2; DNA: TGTGCCAGCAGTGGGGACATCGGATCGGGGGAGCTGTTTTTT; CDR3: CASSGDIGSGELFF
size: NA; D: TRBD1; V: TRBV4-1; length: 16; J: TRBJ1-5; DNA: TGCGCCAGCAGCCAAAACCCCGGACAGGACAATCAGCCCCAGCATTTT; CDR3: CASSQNPGQDNQPQHF
size: few; D: TRBD1; V: TRBV5-1; length: 14; J: TRBJ2-7; DNA: TGCGCCAGCTTACCCGGGACAGGGGCCCACGAGCAGTACTTC; CDR3: CASLPGTGAHEQYF
size: few; D: NA; V: TRBV27; length: 14; J: TRBJ2-1; DNA: TGTGCCAGCAGTCTAACTTACATCAACAATGAGCAGTTCTTC; CDR3: CASSLTYINNEQFF
size: NA; D: NA; V: TRBV30; length: 13; J: TRBJ1-5; DNA: TGTGCCTGGAGTCCCGGTCGGGGGCAGCCCCAGCATTTT; CDR3: CAWSPGRGQPQHF
size: NA; D: NA; V: TRBV5-1; length: 15; J: TRBJ2-3; DNA: TGCGCCAGCAGCTACTTCACTCCTGGCACAGATACGCAGTATTTT; CDR3: CASSYFTPGTDTQYF
size: once; D: NA; V: TRBV6-5; length: 11; J: TRBJ1-2; DNA: TGTGCCAGCAGTTACCATGGTGGCTACACCTTC; CDR3: CASSYHGGYTF
size: few; D: NA; V: TRBV2; length: 15; J: TRBJ2-5; DNA: TGTGCCAGCAGCAGAGAGGGGACCTCGAGGGAGACCCAGTACTTC; CDR3: CASSREGTSRETQYF
size: NA; D: TRBD1; V: TRBV7-8; length: 17; J: TRBJ2-6; DNA: TGTGCCAGCACCCTAGGGACAGGCTTCTCTGGGGCCAACGTCCTGACTTTC; CDR3: CASTLGTGFSGANVLTF
size: few; D: NA; V: TRBV7-2; length: 15; J: TRBJ1-5; DNA: TGTGCCAGCAGCTTAGAGAGCACGAGCAATCAGCCCCAGCATTTT; CDR3: CASSLESTSNQPQHF
size: NA; D: NA; V: TRBV9; length: 12; J: TRBJ2-1; DNA: TGTGCCAGCAGTTTAGCCTACAATGAGCAGTTCTTC; CDR3: CASSLAYNEQFF
size: NA; D: NA; V: TRBV5-4; length: 14; J: TRBJ1-6; DNA: TGTGCCAGCAGCTTGGCTTTGGGGGGATCACCCCTCCACTTT; CDR3: CASSLALGGSPLHF
size: NA; D: TRBD1; V: TRBV5-1; length: 14; J: TRBJ2-7; DNA: TGCGCCAGCAGACCGGACAGGGGAGACTACGAGCAGTACTTC; CDR3: CASRPDRGDYEQYF
size: NA; D: TRBD2; V: TRBV19; length: 17; J: TRBJ2-2; DNA: TGTGCCAGTAGTAAGAACCTAGCGGCCTTGGGCACCGGGGAGCTGTTTTTT; CDR3: CASSKNLAALGTGELFF
size: NA; D: TRBD2; V: TRBV29-1; length: 15; J: TRBJ2-3; DNA: TGCAGCGTCAATAGAATAGCGGGGGAACGTGATACGCAGTATTTT; CDR3: CSVNRIAGERDTQYF
size: few; D: NA; V: TRBV30; length: 14; J: TRBJ2-3; DNA: TGTGCCTGGAGTTACATGGAGGGCACAGATACGCAGTATTTT; CDR3: CAWSYMEGTDTQYF
size: few; D: NA; V: TRBV13; length: 12; J: TRBJ2-5; DNA: TGTGCCAGCAACTTTCCGGGGCAGACCCAGTACTTC; CDR3: CASNFPGQTQYF
size: few; D: NA; V: TRBV20-1; length: 11; J: TRBJ2-5; DNA: TGCAGTGTCGCCGGGACTCCGACCCAGTACTTC; CDR3: CSVAGTPTQYF
size: few; D: NA; V: TRBV11-2; length: 11; J: TRBJ2-1; DNA: TGTGCCAGCAGCGTGTACAATGAGCAGTTCTTC; CDR3: CASSVYNEQFF
size: few; D: TRBD1; V: TRBV14; length: 14; J: TRBJ1-2; DNA: TGTGCCAGCAGCCAGTCGACAGGGCCCTATGGCTACACCTTC; CDR3: CASSQSTGPYGYTF
size: few; D: NA; V: TRBV25-1; length: 15; J: TRBJ2-6; DNA: TGTGCCAGCAGATCGGAGTTCTCTGGGGCCAACGTCCTGACTTTC; CDR3: CASRSEFSGANVLTF
size: once; D: NA; V: TRBV28; length: 17; J: TRBJ2-3; DNA: TGTGCCACCTCAAGGACGGGCGGAACTGCTAGCACAGATACGCAGTATTTT; CDR3: CATSRTGGTASTDTQYF
size: few; D: NA; V: TRBV30; length: 13; J: TRBJ1-5; DNA: TGTGCCTGGAGTATGGGGGCTGATCAGCCCCAGCATTTT; CDR3: CAWSMGADQPQHF
size: few; D: NA; V: TRBV18; length: 12; J: TRBJ1-1; DNA: TGTGCCAGCTCACCGGACAGATCTGAAGCTTTCTTT; CDR3: CASSPDRSEAFF
size: NA; D: NA; V: TRBV2; length: 17; J: TRBJ1-6; DNA: TGTGCCAGCAGTGAGATGGGCAGGGGCGTATATAATTCACCCCTCCACTTT; CDR3: CASSEMGRGVYNSPLHF
size: NA; D: NA; V: TRBV7-3; length: 14; J: TRBJ1-1; DNA: TGTGCCAGCAGCTTGAGGAACGCGGACACTGAAGCTTTCTTT; CDR3: CASSLRNADTEAFF
size: NA; D: NA; V: TRBV30; length: 13; J: TRBJ1-5; DNA: TGTGCCTGGAGTAGGCAGGAAAGACAGCCCCAGCATTTT; CDR3: CAWSRQERQPQHF
size: few; D: NA; V: TRBV4-3; length: 14; J: TRBJ1-1; DNA: TGCGCCAGCAGCCAACGCGTTGGGAACACTGAAGCTTTCTTT; CDR3: CASSQRVGNTEAFF
size: NA; D: NA; V: TRBV6-1; length: 13; J: TRBJ2-2; DNA: TGTGCCAGCAGTGCCCAGAACACCGGGGAGCTGTTTTTT; CDR3: CASSAQNTGELFF
size: few; D: TRBD1; V: TRBV11-3; length: 13; J: TRBJ2-3; DNA: TGTGCCAGCAGCCTCCAGGGGGTAAATACGCAGTATTTT; CDR3: CASSLQGVNTQYF
size: NA; D: NA; V: TRBV7-9; length: 11; J: TRBJ2-1; DNA: TGTGCCAGCAGCTCTGTCGATGAGCAGTTCTTC; CDR3: CASSSVDEQFF
size: NA; D: TRBD1; V: TRBV29-1; length: 15; J: TRBJ1-1; DNA: TGCAGCGTTGAGGGGGACAGGGGATTGAACACTGAAGCTTTCTTT; CDR3: CSVEGDRGLNTEAFF
size: NA; D: NA; V: TRBV5-1; length: 13; J: TRBJ2-7; DNA: TGCGCCAGCAGCTTGGCCACACCCTACGAGCAGTACTTC; CDR3: CASSLATPYEQYF
size: NA; D: NA; V: TRBV6-5; length: 15; J: TRBJ1-1; DNA: TGTGCCAGCAGTTACTTGGACACCTTGGACACTGAAGCTTTCTTT; CDR3: CASSYLDTLDTEAFF
size: few; D: TRBD1; V: TRBV7-8; length: 18; J: TRBJ1-2; DNA: TGTGCCAGCAGCTTAGTGCGACAGGGCGGCCCCTGGAACTATGGCTACACCTTC; CDR3: CASSLVRQGGPWNYGYTF
size: NA; D: TRBD2; V: TRBV18; length: 15; J: TRBJ2-1; DNA: TGTGCCAGCTCACCACTGAGCGGGGGGGCGAATGAGCAGTTCTTC; CDR3: CASSPLSGGANEQFF
size: few; D: NA; V: TRBV2; length: 13; J: TRBJ2-2; DNA: TGTGCCAGCAGTGCGGCGAACACCGGGGAGCTGTTTTTT; CDR3: CASSAANTGELFF
size: NA; D: NA; V: TRBV6-5; length: 11; J: TRBJ2-3; DNA: TGTGCCAGCAGCGTCTCAGATACGCAGTATTTT; CDR3: CASSVSDTQYF
size: few; D: NA; V: TRBV7-9; length: 16; J: TRBJ2-7; DNA: TGTGCCAGCAGCTTAGCGGGGGGATCCCAAGCCTACGAGCAGTACTTC; CDR3: CASSLAGGSQAYEQYF
size: few; D: NA; V: TRBV20-1; length: 11; J: TRBJ2-5; DNA: TGCAGTGCTAGACCACAAGAGACCCAGTACTTC; CDR3: CSARPQETQYF
size: NA; D: NA; V: TRBV9; length: 14; J: TRBJ1-5; DNA: TGTGCCAGCAGCGTAGGGGCAGATAATCAGCCCCAGCATTTT; CDR3: CASSVGADNQPQHF